This entry is about one T cell receptor beta chain. Antigen specificity is unknown. The PCR made use of 60 Vbeta and 13 Jbeta primers. The assay was immunoSEQ multiplex PCR, and TCRdb's table has in-frame clones only and misses some. In the table there are about 130,000 clones, around 85% of which are singletons. This record comes from a study of cytomegalovirus exposure and HLA in healthy donors. Whole-study context: Counted in an early data release were roughly 81 million unique TCRs from HLA-typed donors.

Points from the study as a whole: In vitro work confirmed that a few CMV-associated chains recognize CMV antigens. According to the study, 160 or so TCR beta chains were cytomegalovirus-associated.

This TCR derives from a boy aged 5-17 years in good health and CMV-seronegative. The sequencing input was PBMCs.

This CDR3 reads CAIKQNTEAFF. The CDR3 region has the DNA TGTGCCATCAAACAGAACACTGAAGCTTTCTTT. The chain uses TRBV10-3 and TRBJ1-1; D is ambiguous. V lost 7 bases, J lost 1 base, and 4 bases lay in between. The germline gives CDR1 ENHRY, CDR2 SYGVKD. The CDR3 totals 11 residues.